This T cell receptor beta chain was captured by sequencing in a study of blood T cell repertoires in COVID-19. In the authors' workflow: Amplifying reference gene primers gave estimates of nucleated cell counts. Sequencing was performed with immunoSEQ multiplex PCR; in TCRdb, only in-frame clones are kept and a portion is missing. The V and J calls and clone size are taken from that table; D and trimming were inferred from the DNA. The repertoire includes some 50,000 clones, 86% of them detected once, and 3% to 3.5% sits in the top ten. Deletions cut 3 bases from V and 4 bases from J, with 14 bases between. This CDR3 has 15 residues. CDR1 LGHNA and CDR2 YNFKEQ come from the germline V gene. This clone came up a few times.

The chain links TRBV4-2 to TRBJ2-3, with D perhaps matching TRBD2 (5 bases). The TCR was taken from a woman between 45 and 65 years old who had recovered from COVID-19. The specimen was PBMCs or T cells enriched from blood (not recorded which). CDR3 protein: CASSHGRVDADTQYF. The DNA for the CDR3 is TGTGCCAGCAGCCACGGGCGGGTTGACGCAGATACGCAGTATTTT.